This TCR beta chain was documented in a study of Graves' ophthalmopathy and Graves' hyperthyroidism. Study results and caveats: Ophthalmopathy and stable hyperthyroidism were discriminated by a 13-signature model, with over 85% sensitivity and around 81% specificity. Both a roughly 70% sensitivity and a roughly 72% specificity characterized the model's predictions of ophthalmopathy progression.

PBMCs originated in about 10 ml of fresh peripheral blood. The CDR3 is 15 residues long. Germline CDR1 reads SGDLS; CDR2 reads YYNGEE. RNA transcripts were the template, and TCR beta CDR3 regions were amplified from them. The first round was an RT-PCR with HTBI primers, and the second round was a multiplex PCR. From the multiplex PCR reads, TCRdb called clonotypes with MiXCR, one entry per CDR3 protein. The sample shows 660,000 or so distinct CDR3 sequences, approximately 39% of them seen only once. To note about this clonotype: Antigen specificity is unknown. The germline gene is not matched at one end of the junction; a read error may be the cause.

Sequenced sample: peripheral blood. The TCR was taken from an adult man with Graves' ophthalmopathy. This chain uses TRBV9 with TRBJ2-5, with D tentatively TRBD1 (6 bases). Written as DNA, the CDR3 is TGTGCCAGCAGCGTAGAGGACAGATGTCAAGAAACCCAGTACTTC. Residues: CASSVEDRCQETQYF.